This entry features one TCR beta chain sequence. What this receptor recognizes is not known. Base qualities are missing; no much larger clone stands one base away. This specimen belongs to a study of blood T cell repertoires in COVID-19 (dated by TCRdb to 2019 to 2021). Study-level background: Samples from collaborators originated in the United States, Italy and Spain and spanned both the acute and convalescent phases of COVID-19. The material from the prospective study consisted of cDNA or gDNA derived from T cells, B-cell-depleted T cells, or PBMCs. Deeply sampled blood TCRbeta repertoires from subjects exposed to, actively infected with, or recovered from COVID-19 were included in the dataset. The repertoires were released in a freely available public database intended as a resource for research on the immune response to SARS-CoV-2. The samples were drawn from the first 160 participants of the ongoing ImmuneRACE study and from some 1,300 subjects provided by 6 global collaborators. A de-identified subject ID, COVID-19 status, age in years and sex were almost always included in the sample metadata. Where available, HLA class I and class II types were obtained from metadata supplied by the sample provider rather than from assay-based typing.

Per the germline V gene, SGHRS is the CDR1 and YFSETQ is the CDR2. The CDR3 sequence holds 13 residues, the cysteine and phenylalanine included. Only the CDR3 DNA stays, 39 bases, in frame from base 1. Relative to germline, V is 7 bases shorter and J is 0 bases shorter, with 8 bases between their ends. TCRbeta CDR3 regions were amplified from genomic DNA by means of the immunoSEQ Assay, a bias-controlled multiplex PCR. The paper's data handling went like this. Nucleated cell counts per sample were estimated from amplification of reference gene primers within the assay. To quantify the absolute abundance of each unique TCRbeta CDR3 rearrangement, sequence reads were collapsed and filtered. For each sample, productive Simpson clonality was calculated by taking the square root of Simpson's diversity index across productive rearrangements. As stored in TCRdb, this immuneACCESS dataset retains in-frame rearrangements with V and J assigned. A fraction of the clones does not appear; measured against another copy, unresolved V genes explain less than half of the discrepancy, and the remainder lacks a known reason. V, J and clone size reflect that table, while D and trimming were determined from the DNA. The sample includes about 380,000 clones, with approximately 90% observed a single time. 1.2% of the sample is held by the ten biggest clonotypes.

Participants in the prospective study were enrolled through a virtual design, were aged 18 to 89 years, and lived in under 25 United States geographic areas. To assign participants to cohorts, the prospective study relied on clinical history that participants themselves reported in a screening survey and a study questionnaire. ImmuneRACE Cohort 3 recovered participants were defined by two consecutive negative NP/OP PCR tests, healthcare professional clearance, or symptom resolution. Each participant in the prospective study had whole blood, serum and a nasopharyngeal or oropharyngeal swab collected by mobile phlebotomists. Participants in the prospective study had the option to provide additional blood draws and questionnaires over a 2-month period. Prospective study blood samples were shipped either frozen or at room temperature before DNA extraction. What the research found in general, with its limitations: The quantity of clinical and demographic metadata differed by source and by participant and was supplied without curation.

Sequenced input: PBMCs or T cells enriched from blood (not recorded which). The clonotype comes from a woman under 30 who had recovered from COVID-19. This chain joins TRBV5-1 to TRBJ1-3; TRBD1 could be the D gene, as 5 bases match. The DNA reads as follows: TGCGCCAGCGGGAGGGGCTCTGGAAACACCATATATTTT. This gives the protein CASGRGSGNTIYF.